This section outlines one TCR beta chain sequence together with its context. The data stem from a study of PD-1 blockade in classical Hodgkin lymphoma. Every one of the patients relapsed after autologous stem cell transplantation (brentuximab vedotin exposure was variable). Profiled with immunoSEQ multiplex PCR; TCRdb holds only in-frame clones, not every one. The sample holds approximately 160,000 clones, around 84% seen once. V lost 6 bases to trimming and J lost 7 bases; unmatched junction nucleotides: 6. Germline V lookup: CDR1 MNHNY, CDR2 SVGAGI (reference sequence). The CDR3 is made up of 13 amino acids.

The clonotype comes from a human donor with classical Hodgkin lymphoma. The sequencing used peripheral blood mononuclear cells (PBMCs), collected before the second cycle of nivolumab. The chain joins TRBV6-6 to TRBJ1-2; 9 bases agree with TRBD1. The DNA of the CDR3 is TGTGCCAGCAGACCTGGGACAGGGACTGGCTACACCTTC. It is translated as CASRPGTGTGYTF.